This record concerns one TCR beta chain sequence. TCRdb used MiXCR to reprocess the 5' RACE reads, holding one entry per CDR3 protein. The sample holds over 600,000 distinct CDR3 sequences; 21% are singletons and the top ten take approximately 4.3%. The data stem from a study of identical twins. V lost 5 bases and J 0 bases, leaving 7 bases between the germline ends. The CDR3 covers 12 residues. Germline V gene sequence: CDR1 DFQATT, CDR2 SNEGSKA (reference sequence). The sample also formed part of further work on T cells expressing NK-cell markers. That paper adds: Repertoires of TCR beta were obtained from T cells sorted as CD3+CD56+NKG2C+, CD3+CD56+NKG2C- and CD3+CD56-NKG2C+. Among the eight sequenced donors, seven tested HCMV-seropositive and one tested seronegative.

The chain recombines TRBV20-1 with TRBJ1-1, with D hard to call. This receptor was obtained from a woman in her late teens or twenties in good health. Sequencing used PBMCs. DNA for the CDR3: TGCAGTGCTGCGGGGTTGAACACTGAAGCTTTCTTT. Amino acid sequence: CSAAGLNTEAFF.